This T cell receptor beta chain was identified in a study of T cell responses to AZD1222 COVID-19 vaccine. The J segment lost 10 bases and the V segment lost 6 bases, leaving 9 bases of the junction unmatched. CDR1 and CDR2 from the germline V gene are MNHEY and SVGAGI. The CDR3 is made up of 12 amino acids. The protocol was immunoSEQ multiplex PCR, while the TCRdb copy is restricted to in-frame clones and leaves out a portion. Here the sample spans 200,000 to 250,000 clones, around 94% being singletons. The chain is built from TRBV6-5 and TRBJ2-7; TRBD1 agrees at 7 bases. This clonotype originated in an adult who received the MenACWY meningococcal vaccine as a control. Sequencing was performed on peripheral blood, taken 28 days after the second dose of the MenACWY control vaccine. The CDR3 nucleotides read TGTGCCAGCAGGAACCGGGACAGCCCTCAGTACTTC. This translates into CASRNRDSPQYF.